The 15 T cell receptor beta chains below were found in one sample sequenced in a study of T cells in Graves' hyperthyroidism and ophthalmopathy. Researchers amplified the TCR beta CDR3 regions from RNA transcripts. The HTBI primer set drove a first-round RT-PCR of the TCR CDR3. MiXCR, applied by TCRdb to the multiplex PCR reads, yields one record per CDR3 protein. Among some 770,000 distinct CDR3 sequences listed, approximately 16% were seen once. Sequencing was carried out using blood. The receptors here all came from a man between 18 and 29 years old with Graves' hyperthyroidism.

This clonotype was detected many times. The J gene is TRBJ2-1, the V gene TRBV20-1; maybe TRBD2 (6 bases). CDR3 length: 13 residues. V was cut by 3 bases and J by 6 bases, with 12 bases left in between. Germline V lookup: CDR1 DFQATT, CDR2 SNEGSKA (reference sequence). The CDR3 bases are TGCAGTGCTAGTCGGGACTTTACCAATGAGCAGTTCTTC. Translating it yields CSASRDFTNEQFF.

This clonotype was picked up many times. The chain uses TRBV7-3 and TRBJ2-1; the D gene is possibly TRBD2 (6 bases). Germline loops: CDR1 SGHTA, CDR2 FQGTGA. Trimming took off 5 bases at V and 5 bases at J, with 16 bases between the two ends. The CDR3 contains 15 residues. CDR3 protein: CASSPGAGRDNEQFF. CDR3 coding DNA: TGTGCCAGCAGCCCCGGGGCGGGACGAGACAATGAGCAGTTCTTC.

As concerns this clonotype: One junction end disagrees with the germline gene, perhaps due to a read error. The chain uses TRBV7-2 and TRBJ2-2; 7 positions match TRBD1. This CDR3 has 15 amino acids. Germline values: CDR1 SGHTA, CDR2 FQGNSA. CDR3 coding DNA: TGTGCCAGCAGCATTGGGACAGCTTACACCGGGGAGCTGGTTTTT. It yields the protein CASSIGTAYTGELVF. The whole variable domain, remainder taken from reference TRBV7-2 and TRBJ2-2, is GAGVSQSPSNKVTEKGKDVELRCDPISGHTALYWYRQSLGQGLEFLIYFQGNSAPDKSGLPSDRFSAERTGGSVSTLTIQRTQQEDSAVYLCASSIGTAYTGELVFGEGSRLTVL.

This chain connects TRBV6-1 to TRBJ2-1, with D perhaps TRBD1 (5 bases). V dropped 8 bases and J dropped 4 bases, with 15 bases sitting between them. The CDR3 loop spans 14 amino acids. Germline V lookup: CDR1 MNHNS, CDR2 SASEGT. The DNA for the CDR3 is TGTGCCAGCCTAAGGGGATGGGCATACAATGAGCAGTTCTTC. Encoded protein: CASLRGWAYNEQFF.

The V call is TRBV6-2 or TRBV6-3, the J call TRBJ1-4; D is perhaps TRBD1 (5 bases). This CDR3 has 12 amino acids. Germline V gives CDR1 MNHEY, CDR2 SVGEGT. V shed 10 bases and J shed 6 bases, with 12 bases lying between them. The CDR3 loop is CATRGQDEKLFF. In nucleotides, the CDR3 is TGTGCCACAAGGGGTCAGGATGAAAAACTGTTTTTT.

On this clonotype: At one of its ends the junction is not consistent with the germline gene, which may arise from a read error. The chain couples TRBV29-1 to TRBJ2-5; tentatively, D is TRBD1 (5 bases). The CDR3 has 15 residues. From germline, CDR1 is SQVTM and CDR2 ANQGSEA. The CDR3 nucleotides read TGCAGCGTCGAAGGGGCAGGGCCTCACCAAGAGACCCAGTACTTC. Its protein product is CSVEGAGPHQETQYF.

This clonotype was seen many times. The chain combines TRBV5-1 with TRBJ2-6, with unresolved D. The length of the CDR3 is 17 residues. Germline CDR1 SGHRS, CDR2 YFSETQ. Trimming cost V 0 bases and J 4 bases, with 14 bases left between them. DNA for the CDR3: TGCGCCAGCAGCTTGGTCCCAACTCAAGCGGGGGCCAACGTCCTGACTTTC. Residues: CASSLVPTQAGANVLTF.

Details on this clonotype: One base away lies a much larger clone, so this may be a sequencing read error. The chain employs TRBV5-5 and TRBJ1-1, with 8 bases matching TRBD1. This CDR3 contains 16 residues. The germline CDR1 and CDR2 sequences are SGHKS and YYEKEE (reference sequence). The V segment lost 0 bases and the J segment 4 bases; nucleotides outside the gene matches: 8. The CDR3, as DNA: TGTGCCAGCAGCTTGGGAAACAGGGGGATGAGCACTGAAGCTTTCTTT. This translates into CASSLGNRGMSTEAFF.

The sample holds a few counts of this clonotype. The chain combines TRBV9 with TRBJ2-3; a weak D match, TRBD1 (5 bases). The CDR3 sequence is 15 residues long. Germline CDR1 SGDLS, CDR2 YYNGEE. Trimming pared 3 bases from V and 2 bases from J, leaving 13 bases between. The CDR3 region has the DNA TGTGCCAGCAGCGGCAGGGATCTCGACACAGATACGCAGTATTTT. This codes for CASSGRDLDTDTQYF.

The table lists this clonotype with many counts. The rearrangement uses TRBV6-2 or TRBV6-3 and TRBJ2-3; the D call may be TRBD1 or TRBD2 (5 bases each). Germline-derived CDR1 and CDR2 are MNHEY and SVGEGT. The CDR3 has 17 amino acids. Trimming cost V 0 bases and J 2 bases, with 15 bases left between them. The CDR3 loop reads CASSYSLTGDPTDTQYF. The CDR3 DNA reads TGTGCCAGCAGTTACTCGTTGACTGGGGACCCCACAGATACGCAGTATTTT.

This clonotype has a handful of counts. The V gene is TRBV20-1, the J gene TRBJ1-1, with D tentatively TRBD1 (5 bases). Trimming stripped 0 bases from V and 11 bases from J, with 16 bases between. Per the germline V gene, CDR1 is DFQATT and CDR2 is SNEGSKA (reference sequence). The CDR3 extends over 13 amino acids. The CDR3 sequence: CSARDYRGARAFF. The CDR3 bases are TGCAGTGCTAGAGATTATAGAGGGGCGAGGGCTTTCTTT.

This sequence joins TRBV29-1 and TRBJ2-7; D unclear. The CDR3 covers 13 residues. Trimming took off 4 bases at V and 3 bases at J, with 13 bases between the two ends. The germline CDR1 and CDR2 sequences are SQVTM and ANQGSEA. CDR3 residues: CSVGDIYNYEQYF. CDR3 nucleotide sequence: TGCAGCGTTGGAGACATCTACAACTACGAGCAGTACTTC.

The chain is built from TRBV19 and TRBJ1-1; 7 bases map to TRBD1. V lost 6 bases to trimming and J lost 1 base; unmatched junction nucleotides: 8. The CDR3 length is 15 residues. CDR1 is LNHDA and CDR2 is SQIVND in the germline V gene (reference sequence). CDR3 residues: CASRDHRGKNTEAFF. CDR3 DNA: TGTGCCAGTAGAGATCACAGGGGAAAGAACACTGAAGCTTTCTTT.

V and J are TRBV30 and TRBJ2-7; D is perhaps TRBD2 (5 bases). V gave up 5 bases and J gave up 3 bases, with 8 bases separating them. The CDR3 is 11 residues long. Per the germline V gene, CDR1 is GTSNPN and CDR2 is SVGIG (reference sequence). CDR3 nucleotides: TGTGCCTGGCTAAGCGGCTACGAGCAGTACTTC. Its translation is CAWLSGYEQYF.

This clonotype was observed many times. This chain connects TRBV20-1 to TRBJ2-5, with 10 bases fitting TRBD2. CDR1 and CDR2 (germline): DFQATT, SNEGSKA (reference sequence). This CDR3 comprises 17 residues. The trim removed 5 bases at V and 4 bases at J, leaving 16 bases unmatched. The CDR3 here is CSAEVGLAAPGGETQYF. Here the CDR3 DNA reads TGCAGTGCTGAGGTTGGACTAGCGGCTCCCGGGGGAGAGACCCAGTACTTC.